This T cell receptor (beta chain) stems from a study of blood T cells in healthy people across ages (dated by TCRdb to about 2015). With respect to the entire study: Template switching captured roughly one uniquely barcoded TCR beta cDNA molecule per two T cells in model experiments. The study measured age-related changes in TCR beta repertoire diversity using deep sequencing normalized with unique cDNA molecular identifiers. The donors were divided into four age groups: young (average around 15 years), middle-aged (about 39), aged (about 56) and long-lived (roughly 82). To avoid experimental bias, donors of different ages were distributed randomly across sequencing lanes. Using the same blood draw, the study looked at two additional independent replicas of 1 million unique cDNA reads for two donors, one aged 18 to 30 and the other aged 80 or older.

The donors were about 40 Caucasian individuals from Russia, aged roughly 6 to 90 years, who were systemically healthy. Each donor gave ten milliliters of peripheral blood, collected into EDTA-treated Vacutainer tubes. PBMCs were isolated by Ficoll-Paque density-gradient centrifugation, with at least 6 million obtained per sample. Total RNA, at least 6 micrograms per sample, was extracted from PBMCs with Trizol reagent. Naive CD45RAhigh/CD27high T cell percentages were measured by flow cytometry on a PBMC aliquot from every donor. Libraries were prepared through 5' RACE. The listed sequencing device is Illumina HiSeq 2500. A second about 7 to 12 cycle PCR used a sample-barcoded 5' primer and a J-beta primer mix. A template-switch 5' adaptor carrying 12 random nucleotides introduced a unique molecular identifier onto each TCR beta cDNA molecule. At least 2.5 million CDR3-containing paired-end reads were obtained from each sample. First-strand cDNA synthesis was performed from all RNA using the Mint cDNA synthesis kit, with priming by a TRBC-specific oligonucleotide. Following uracil-DNA glycosylase treatment, a first 18-cycle PCR with universal primers M1SS and BC2_uni_R was performed on all cDNA. The paper's processing steps were these. For normalization, 1 million high-quality reads, each with a distinct molecular identifier, were randomly selected from each sample. Instead of being binned into consensus sequences, reads with shared molecular identifiers were discarded. MiTCR, set to a Q25 quality threshold and the strictest error-elimination algorithm, was used for CDR3 identification, clonotype clustering and error correction. A nonparametric unseen species model using Euler transformation provided a lower-bound estimate of total TCR beta diversity. TCRdb itself trimmed the public reads at Q25 with fastp, ran MiXCR and retained productive beta chains. Records with the same CDR3 protein are collapsed into one entry carrying the most frequent genes and DNA. TCRdb, not the authors, supplied the V and J calls. A total of 650,000 to 800,000 distinct CDR3 sequences appear in this sample, more than 40% of them only once. The ten most abundant clones make up under 20% of the sample.

This clonotype was seen only a few times. No cognate antigen has been identified for it. Base qualities are not recorded, but no much larger clone differs from it by a single base. From its cysteine to its phenylalanine, the CDR3 spans 14 amino acids. The CDR3 DNA has 42 bases and is translated from base 1. Cut back by 5 bases and 8 bases, the V and J ends lie 18 bases apart. The germline V gene sets CDR1 to SGHTA and CDR2 to FQGNSA. What the work shows at the level of the full study, not this receptor alone: There was a strong correlation between observed TCR beta diversity and the percentage of naive T cells measured by flow cytometry. Donor CMV infection status was unknown, potentially confounding age-related changes in expanded clonotypes. Because profiling used bulk unsorted PBMCs, naive and antigen-experienced compartments could not be compared conclusively. Estimates of total diversity based on one million sequenced T cells were considered lower bounds and underestimates. Observed TCR beta diversity per million T cells fell roughly linearly with age, and a significant reduction was already apparent by age around 36. The long-lived group showed more naive CD4+ T cells, fewer expanded clones and increased TCR diversity than the aged group, suggesting age selection.

The sequenced sample consisted of blood. The chain is encoded by TRBV7-2 joined to TRBJ1-2, with TRBD1 tentatively as D gene (6 bases match). This sequence was found in a man aged 55-75 years in good health. The DNA reads as follows: TGTGCCAGCAGCCAAGGTGGGGACACCTGGGGCTACACCTTC. This is translated as CASSQGGDTWGYTF.